This entry lists 14 T cell receptor beta chains sequenced from one sample in a study of blood T cell repertoires in COVID-19. The assay was immunoSEQ multiplex PCR, and TCRdb's table has in-frame clones only and misses some. The repertoire holds roughly 280,000 clones, with about 88% as singletons. The material sequenced was peripheral blood. These receptors were collected from a young man with active or convalescent COVID-19.

V gene TRBV15 combines with J gene TRBJ1-2, with D possibly matching TRBD1 (5 bases). V gave up 3 bases and J gave up 0 bases, with 20 bases separating them. Germline values: CDR1 LNHNV, CDR2 YYDKDF (reference sequence). This CDR3 spans 18 amino acids. The CDR3 bases are TGTGCCACCAGCAGTCCCCGGGCGGGGCGAGGGGCTAACTATGGCTACACCTTC. Amino acids: CATSSPRAGRGANYGYTF.

The chain couples TRBV5-1 to TRBJ2-7; D possibly corresponds to TRBD1 (5 bases). The CDR3 spans 14 residues. Germline lookup yields CDR1 SGHRS and CDR2 YFSETQ. V was trimmed by 0 bases and J by 4 bases, leaving 11 bases between them. In DNA form, the CDR3 reads TGCGCCAGCAGCTTGGCGGATAGGGGTTACGAGCAGTACTTC. This translates into CASSLADRGYEQYF.

This clone showed up just once. The chain combines TRBV6-5 with TRBJ1-2, with 12 bases that match TRBD1. The CDR3 has 15 residues. The germline V gene has CDR1 MNHEY and CDR2 SVGAGI. Trimming removed 4 bases from V and 3 bases from J; junction bases left unmatched: 3. This chain's CDR3 is CASSLGQGAHYGYTF. In nucleotides, the CDR3 is TGTGCCAGCAGTTTGGGACAGGGGGCACACTATGGCTACACCTTC.

The genes are TRBV5-4 and TRBJ2-2; 9 bases line up with TRBD2. The germline V gene has CDR1 SGHNT and CDR2 YYREEE (reference sequence). Trimming removed 4 bases from V and 4 bases from J; junction bases left unmatched: 8. This CDR3 has 16 residues. CDR3 sequence (DNA): TGTGCCAGCAGCGCCTATAGCGGGGGCCCCACCGGGGAGCTGTTTTTT. Residues: CASSAYSGGPTGELFF.

The gene calls are TRBV6-5 and TRBJ1-5; no reliable D call. V was cut by 8 bases and J by 3 bases, with 11 bases left in between. The CDR3 runs to 13 residues. Germline assignment: CDR1 MNHEY and CDR2 SVGAGI. Here the CDR3 DNA reads TGTGCCAGCGTTCAGGCCCTCAATCAGCCCCAGCATTTT. Translating gives CASVQALNQPQHF.

The chain employs TRBV5-1 and TRBJ1-1; 9 bases line up with TRBD1. The junction had 11 bases not matched to a gene; V was cut back by 4 bases and J by 4 bases. The CDR3 sequence is 16 residues long. In germline, CDR1 is SGHRS, CDR2 YFSETQ. Here the CDR3 reads CASSVPGQGGGTEAFF. The CDR3 DNA reads TGCGCCAGCAGCGTCCCGGGACAGGGAGGGGGCACTGAAGCTTTCTTT.

The gene calls are TRBV13 and TRBJ1-4, with D possibly being TRBD1 (5 bases). The CDR3 length is 14 residues. CDR1 and CDR2 from the germline V gene are PRHDT and FYEKMQ (reference sequence). V was pared by 2 bases and J by 4 bases, with 8 bases between. CDR3 nucleotides: TGTGCCAGCAGCTTATCCAGGGTTAATGAAAAACTGTTTTTT. Translated: CASSLSRVNEKLFF.

This rearrangement joins TRBV11-2 to TRBJ2-5; 9 nucleotides agree with TRBD1. V lost 4 bases, J lost 4 bases, and 4 bases stayed unmatched. The CDR3 consists of 14 residues. Per germline, CDR1 SGHAT and CDR2 FQNNGV. The chain's CDR3 is CASSYPGQGETQYF. The DNA of the CDR3 is TGTGCCAGCAGCTACCCGGGACAGGGAGAGACCCAGTACTTC.

The J gene is TRBJ1-4, the V gene TRBV4-1; D not resolved. Trimming took 2 bases from V and 0 from J, leaving 10 bases between them. The CDR3 contains 16 residues. Germline CDR1 is MGHRA and CDR2 is YSYEKL. In DNA, the CDR3 is TGCGCCAGCAGCCAATTAGAGTTTGCAACTAATGAAAAACTGTTTTTT. It is translated as CASSQLEFATNEKLFF.

The chain recombines TRBV29-1 with TRBJ2-2; D is perhaps TRBD2 (5 bases). V was pared by 6 bases and J by 1 base, with 9 bases between. The CDR3 has 13 amino acids. The germline gives CDR1 SQVTM, CDR2 ANQGSEA. The CDR3 protein is CSVDSKNTGELFF. CDR3 bases: TGCAGCGTGGACTCCAAGAACACCGGGGAGCTGTTTTTT.

This chain links TRBV19 with TRBJ2-3; 7 bases align to TRBD2. This CDR3 spans 14 amino acids. CDR1 and CDR2 (germline): LNHDA, SQIVND (reference sequence). After removal of 6 bases from V and 4 bases from J, the junction contained 7 bases not matched to a gene. The CDR3 loop reads CASREAGIADTQYF. The CDR3, as DNA: TGTGCCAGTAGAGAAGCGGGGATAGCAGATACGCAGTATTTT. The full variable domain, rest sourced from reference TRBV19 and TRBJ2-3, is DGGITQSPKYLFRKEGQNVTLSCEQNLNHDAMYWYRQDPGQGLRLIYYSQIVNDFQKGDIAEGYSVSREKKESFPLTVTSAQKNPTAFYLCASREAGIADTQYFGPGTRLTVL.

The CDR3 loop is CAGGQDLYGYTF. The CDR3 nucleotides read TGTGCCGGAGGGCAGGACCTATATGGCTACACCTTC. The chain carries TRBV6-5 and TRBJ1-2, with D hard to call. Germline assignment: CDR1 MNHEY and CDR2 SVGAGI. V was pared by 11 bases and J by 5 bases, with 15 bases between. The CDR3 consists of 12 residues.

The CDR3 nucleotides read TGTGCCAGCAGCTTTATGGGGCAGTTGCTCTACGAGCAGTACTTC. It encodes CASSFMGQLLYEQYF. The V gene is TRBV5-4, the J gene TRBJ2-7; a weak D match, TRBD1 (5 bases). The CDR3 contains 15 residues. The V gene's germline CDR1 is SGHNT and CDR2 YYREEE (reference sequence). V lost 2 bases, J lost 3 bases, and 15 bases lay in between.

The chain recombines TRBV11-2 with TRBJ1-3, with 9 bases that match TRBD1. Losses at the gene ends were 1 base for V and 7 bases for J; bases not matched to a gene: 5. CDR1 is SGHAT, CDR2 FQNNGV, per germline. The CDR3 runs 15 residues. CDR3 region: CASSLATGGQNTIYF. The CDR3 DNA reads as TGTGCCAGCAGCTTAGCTACAGGGGGCCAGAACACCATATATTTT.